The text below deals with one TCR beta chain. Antigen unknown. The data were obtained in a study of T cell responses to AZD1222 COVID-19 vaccine. General study findings and limits: Spike-specific TCR breadth rose after two AZD1222 doses, and depth rose as well. In a largely white British group with more females than males, clonal diversity was possibly underestimated.

The V and J ends lost 0 bases and 9 bases respectively, with 12 bases between them. CDR3 length: 14 amino acids. Per the germline V gene, CDR1 is GTSNPN and CDR2 is SVGIG (reference sequence). Produced via immunoSEQ multiplex PCR; TCRdb's table is partial and in-frame only. The sample lists some 140,000 clones, 80% to 95% occurring once. The sequenced sample was peripheral blood, obtained on day 0 of AZD1222 vaccination. This receptor was identified in an adult in good health. V is TRBV30 and J is TRBJ1-6; maybe TRBD1 (5 bases). The CDR3 nucleotides are TGTGCCTGGAGTGTTGCGGGGGGTAGTTCACCCCTCCACTTT. This codes for CAWSVAGGSSPLHF.